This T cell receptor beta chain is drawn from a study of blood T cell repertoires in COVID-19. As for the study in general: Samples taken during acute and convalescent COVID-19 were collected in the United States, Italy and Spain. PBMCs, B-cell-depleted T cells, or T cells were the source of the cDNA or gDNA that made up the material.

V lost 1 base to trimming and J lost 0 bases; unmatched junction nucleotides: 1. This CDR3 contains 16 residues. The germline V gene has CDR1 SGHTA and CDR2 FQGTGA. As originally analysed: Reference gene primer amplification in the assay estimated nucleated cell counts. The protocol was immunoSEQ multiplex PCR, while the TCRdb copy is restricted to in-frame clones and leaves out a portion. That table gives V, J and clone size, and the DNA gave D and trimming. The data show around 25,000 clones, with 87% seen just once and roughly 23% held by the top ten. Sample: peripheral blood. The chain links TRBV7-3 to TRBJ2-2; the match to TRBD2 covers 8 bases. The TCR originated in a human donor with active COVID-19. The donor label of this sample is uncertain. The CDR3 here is CASSLMRGANTGELFF. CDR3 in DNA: TGTGCCAGCAGCTTAATGCGGGGGGCGAACACCGGGGAGCTGTTTTTT.